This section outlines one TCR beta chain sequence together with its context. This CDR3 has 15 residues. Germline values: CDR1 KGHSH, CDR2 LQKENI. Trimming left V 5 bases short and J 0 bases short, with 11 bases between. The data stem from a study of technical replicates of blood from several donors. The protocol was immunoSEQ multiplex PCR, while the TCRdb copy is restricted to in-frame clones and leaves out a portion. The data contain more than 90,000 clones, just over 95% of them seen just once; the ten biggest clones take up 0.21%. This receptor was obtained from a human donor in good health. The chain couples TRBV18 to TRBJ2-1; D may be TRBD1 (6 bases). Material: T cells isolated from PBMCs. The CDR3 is CASSGQGSSYNEQFF. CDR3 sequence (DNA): TGTGCCAGCTCAGGCCAGGGGTCCTCCTACAATGAGCAGTTCTTC.